These 29 T cell receptor beta chains originate from one sample sequenced in a study of cytomegalovirus exposure and HLA in healthy donors. Vbeta (60) and Jbeta (13) primers were used in the PCR. Method: immunoSEQ multiplex PCR; TCRdb's copy keeps in-frame clones and lacks some. Among 130,000 or so clones listed, 60% to 80% were seen once. Sequenced material: PBMCs. These receptors came from a male donor in good health and CMV-seronegative.

J is TRBJ2-5 and V is TRBV6-6, with 8 bases identical to TRBD1. TRBJ2-7 explains the end of the DNA better; the J call may be wrong. The CDR3 has 13 amino acids. CDR1 and CDR2 (germline): MNHNY, SVGAGI (reference sequence). The CDR3: CASSLQGVHEQYF. CDR3 coding DNA: TGTGCCAGCAGTTTACAGGGGGTCCACGAGCAGTACTTC.

There are a few counts of this clone. The V gene is TRBV2, the J gene TRBJ2-2; possibly TRBD2 for D (7 bases). The ends were cut back, 3 bases at V and 7 bases at J, with 18 bases in the middle. CDR1 is SNHLY and CDR2 is FYNNEI in the germline V gene. This CDR3 is 16 amino acids long. The CDR3 sequence is CASSDQAGAAVGELFF. The CDR3 DNA follows: TGTGCCAGCAGTGATCAGGCGGGGGCGGCGGTCGGGGAGCTGTTTTTT. The full variable domain, with the rest looked up from reference TRBV2 and TRBJ2-2, is EPEVTQTPSHQVTQMGQEVILRCVPISNHLYFYWYRQILGQKVEFLVSFYNNEISEKSEIFDDQFSVERPDGSNFTLKIRSTKLEDSAMYFCASSDQAGAAVGELFFGEGSRLTVL.

This chain uses TRBV30 with TRBJ2-7, with D perhaps TRBD1 (5 bases). The CDR3 consists of 13 residues. V was clipped by 0 bases and J by 5 bases, with 11 bases between them. The germline CDR1 and CDR2 sequences are GTSNPN and SVGIG (reference sequence). CDR3 coding DNA: TGTGCCTGGAGTGTAGGGGATCGGGACGAGCAGTACTTC. Protein: CAWSVGDRDEQYF.

This clone has just a few counts. The CDR3 sequence: CASSFQDPTGSEQYF. DNA for the CDR3: TGTGCCAGCAGCTTTCAAGACCCTACCGGGTCCGAGCAGTACTTC. The J gene is TRBJ2-7, the V gene TRBV13; the D is unclear. The V end lost 3 bases, the J end lost 6 bases, and 18 bases lay between the germline ends. CDR1 is PRHDT, CDR2 FYEKMQ, per germline (reference sequence). This CDR3 spans 15 amino acids. Full variable domain (missing parts from reference TRBV13 and TRBJ2-7): AAGVIQSPRHLIKEKRETATLKCYPIPRHDTVYWYQQGPGQDPQFLISFYEKMQSDKGSIPDRFSAQQFSDYHSELNMSSLELGDSALYFCASSFQDPTGSEQYFGPGTRLTVT.

The rearrangement joins TRBV19 to TRBJ2-1; 7 nucleotides line up with TRBD2. V trimming: 5 bases; J trimming: 7 bases; junction bases outside the gene matches: 2. The germline V gene encodes CDR1 LNHDA and CDR2 SQIVND (reference sequence). CDR3 size: 12 residues. The chain's CDR3 is CASSWGGNEQFF. The CDR3 coding sequence is TGTGCCAGTAGTTGGGGGGGGAATGAGCAGTTCTTC.

This clone turned up a few times. The J gene is TRBJ2-7, the V gene TRBV19, with 7 bases that match TRBD1. The ends lost 6 bases at V and 0 bases at J; junction bases unmatched: 5. The germline V gene encodes CDR1 LNHDA and CDR2 SQIVND (reference sequence). The CDR3 loop spans 14 amino acids. CDR3 sequence (DNA): TGTGCCAGTAGACGGACAGGCGACTCCTACGAGCAGTACTTC. Amino acid sequence: CASRRTGDSYEQYF.

The V gene is TRBV27, the J gene TRBJ1-4; a possible D gene is TRBD1 (5 bases). The V and J ends lost 5 bases and 8 bases respectively, with 18 bases between them. Germline V gives CDR1 MNHEY, CDR2 SMNVEV (reference sequence). The CDR3 is 15 amino acids. The CDR3 protein is CASSTRGLPAEKLFF. The CDR3 DNA reads as TGTGCCAGCAGTACCCGGGGACTGCCCGCGGAAAAACTGTTTTTT.

V is TRBV27 and J is TRBJ2-7; possible D gene TRBD1, 6 bases. This CDR3 comprises 13 residues. Trimming took 2 bases from V and 7 from J, leaving 12 bases between them. The germline CDR1 and CDR2 sequences are MNHEY and SMNVEV (reference sequence). The CDR3 coding sequence is TGTGCCAGCAGTTTAATGGGGGCTAGGGAGCAGTACTTC. Encoded protein: CASSLMGAREQYF.

This clone has only a few counts. The V and J genes are TRBV28 and TRBJ2-7, with D perhaps TRBD1 (6 bases). With 3 bases removed from V and 1 base from J, the gap between germline ends came to 16 bases. The CDR3 is made up of 16 amino acids. Germline V lookup: CDR1 MDHEN, CDR2 SYDVKM. The CDR3 DNA reads TGTGCCAGCAGTTTGCCGGAGACAGGTAAATCCTACGAGCAGTACTTC. It is translated as CASSLPETGKSYEQYF.

The chain couples TRBV28 to TRBJ1-1, with D maybe TRBD1 (6 bases). There are 15 residues in the CDR3. V gave up 6 bases and J gave up 10 bases, with 24 bases separating them. Germline V gene sequence: CDR1 MDHEN, CDR2 SYDVKM. The CDR3 sequence: CASSSTGQILKVAFF. The CDR3 DNA sequence: TGTGCCAGCAGCAGCACAGGACAGATCTTAAAGGTAGCTTTCTTT. The whole variable domain, remainder taken from reference TRBV28 and TRBJ1-1, is DVKVTQSSRYLVKRTGEKVFLECVQDMDHENMFWYRQDPGLGLRLIYFSYDVKMKEKGDIPEGYSVSREKKERFSLILESASTNQTSMYLCASSSTGQILKVAFFGQGTRLTVV.

The chain uses TRBV7-6 and TRBJ1-3, with D possibly TRBD1 on 6 matching bases. Germline V gives CDR1 SGHVS, CDR2 FNYEAQ. This CDR3 is built from 18 residues. V gave up 5 bases and J gave up 0 bases, with 20 bases separating them. The CDR3 is CASSRTPGATSSGNTIYF. The CDR3 bases are TGTGCCAGCAGCAGAACCCCAGGGGCGACGAGCTCTGGAAACACCATATATTTT. Supplemented by reference TRBV7-6 and TRBJ1-3, the full variable domain reads GAGVSQSPRYKVTKRGQDVALRCDPISGHVSLYWYRQALGQGPEFLTYFNYEAQQDKSGLPNDRFSAERPEGSISTLTIQRTEQRDSAMYRCASSRTPGATSSGNTIYFGEGSWLTVV.

The genes are TRBV4-1 and TRBJ2-5, with 11 bases lining up with TRBD2. V dropped 0 bases and J dropped 4; count of bases not matched to a gene: 4. CDR1 MGHRA and CDR2 YSYEKL come from the germline V gene. The CDR3 has 16 residues. The CDR3 is CASSQETSGDGETQYF. DNA of the CDR3: TGCGCCAGCAGCCAAGAGACTAGCGGGGACGGAGAGACCCAGTACTTC.

This chain joins TRBV9 and TRBJ2-7; 11 bases are shared with TRBD2. V was clipped by 3 bases and J by 5 bases; unmatched bases: 10. Germline values: CDR1 SGDLS, CDR2 YYNGEE. The CDR3 consists of 16 residues. CDR3 sequence (DNA): TGTGCCAGCAGCGGATCGACCGGGACTAGCGGTAACGAGCAGTACTTC. Residues: CASSGSTGTSGNEQYF.

The chain employs TRBV28 and TRBJ1-2; D not certain. V lost 8 bases, J lost 4 bases, and 8 bases lay in between. Germline V CDR1 and CDR2: MDHEN, SYDVKM. The CDR3 sequence is 11 residues long. The CDR3 DNA follows: TGTGCCAGCGGCCCCAGCTATGGCTACACCTTC. It is translated as CASGPSYGYTF.

This chain uses TRBV5-1 with TRBJ2-1, with TRBD2 identical over 7 bases. J gave up 5 bases and V 4 bases, and 6 bases lay outside the gene matches. The V gene's germline CDR1 is SGHRS and CDR2 YFSETQ. The length of the CDR3 is 14 residues. CDR3: CASSAEGGNNEQFF. The DNA of the CDR3 is TGCGCCAGCAGCGCGGAGGGAGGGAACAATGAGCAGTTCTTC.

This chain uses TRBV28 with TRBJ2-1; 10 nucleotides match TRBD1. Per germline, CDR1 MDHEN and CDR2 SYDVKM. The CDR3 consists of 15 residues. With V trimmed by 9 bases and J by 3 bases, 8 bases remained unmatched. In DNA form, the CDR3 reads TGTGCCAGTTCCCTGACAGGGGGCCACTACAATGAGCAGTTCTTC. It yields the protein CASSLTGGHYNEQFF. The variable domain in full, with the rest retrieved from reference TRBV28 and TRBJ2-1, is DVKVTQSSRYLVKRTGEKVFLECVQDMDHENMFWYRQDPGLGLRLIYFSYDVKMKEKGDIPEGYSVSREKKERFSLILESASTNQTSMYLCASSLTGGHYNEQFFGPGTRLTVL.

The rearrangement links TRBV5-1 to TRBJ1-5; 7 bases map to TRBD1. Germline V gives CDR1 SGHRS, CDR2 YFSETQ. V trimming: 4 bases; J trimming: 5 bases; junction bases outside the gene matches: 6. The CDR3 runs 14 residues. CDR3 bases: TGCGCCAGCAGCCCCGGACAGGAGGATCAGCCCCAGCATTTT. Its translation is CASSPGQEDQPQHF.

V usage is TRBV7-2 and J usage is TRBJ2-7; 11 bases are shared with TRBD2. Germline lookup yields CDR1 SGHTA and CDR2 FQGNSA. The length of the CDR3 is 15 residues. J lost 0 bases, V lost 5 bases, and 3 bases had no gene match. CDR3 DNA: TGTGCCAGCAGCACAACTAGCGGGAGCTCCTACGAGCAGTACTTC. It yields the protein CASSTTSGSSYEQYF.

This clone was counted between two and nine times. The chain employs TRBV11-2 and TRBJ1-4, with 9 bases identical to TRBD1. With V trimmed by 5 bases and J by 0 bases, 10 bases remained unmatched. CDR3 length equals 18 residues. The germline V gene has CDR1 SGHAT and CDR2 FQNNGV. The CDR3 is CASSLGQGRAATNEKLFF. The CDR3 DNA is TGTGCCAGCAGCCTCGGACAGGGGCGAGCTGCAACTAATGAAAAACTGTTTTTT.

The genes are TRBV11-1 and TRBJ2-3, with 11 positions matching TRBD2. The CDR3 totals 16 residues. J lost 2 bases, V lost 3 bases, and 4 bases had no gene match. Germline V lookup: CDR1 SGHAT, CDR2 FQDESV (reference sequence). The CDR3 nucleotides are TGTGCCAGCAGCTTGTCTAGCGGGGGGCCCACAGATACGCAGTATTTT. This translates into CASSLSSGGPTDTQYF.

The chain recombines TRBV5-6 with TRBJ1-4, with TRBD1 as a possible D gene (6 bases). Germline V gene data show CDR1 as SGHDT and CDR2 as YYEEEE. The CDR3 runs to 14 residues. Trimming took off 4 bases at V and 0 bases at J, with 7 bases between the two ends. The CDR3 region is CASSGTPTNEKLFF. The CDR3 DNA is TGTGCCAGCAGCGGGACACCAACTAATGAAAAACTGTTTTTT.

The V and J genes are TRBV19 and TRBJ1-1; tentative D call: TRBD1 (5 bases). The CDR3 is made up of 14 amino acids. The germline V and J ends were trimmed by 5 bases and 5 bases, with 15 bases remaining between them. Germline V gene sequence: CDR1 LNHDA, CDR2 SQIVND (reference sequence). The CDR3 is CASSLGREGTEAFF. CDR3 in DNA: TGTGCCAGTAGTTTGGGGCGGGAGGGGACTGAAGCTTTCTTT.

As to this clone: One end of the junction is discordant with germline, which a read error may explain. The V gene is TRBV7-7, the J gene TRBJ2-1, with 7 bases aligning to TRBD1. Germline CDR1 is SSHAT and CDR2 is FNYEAQ (reference sequence). The CDR3 consists of 13 residues. The CDR3 sequence is CASSSGQDNEQFF. In DNA, the CDR3 is TGTGCTAGCAGCTCTGGACAGGACAATGAGCAGTTCTTC.

The chain combines TRBV10-1 with TRBJ1-2; 7 bases line up with TRBD1. The V and J ends lost 5 bases and 3 bases, in that order; junction bases with no gene match: 15. Germline CDR1 and CDR2: WNHNN and SYGVQD (reference sequence). CDR3 length equals 17 residues. The CDR3 DNA follows: TGCGCCAGCAGTACCAACGACAGGGAGAAGTATCACTATGGCTACACCTTC. Protein: CASSTNDREKYHYGYTF.

This clone turned up a few times. The chain is built from TRBV5-4 and TRBJ1-4, with 12 bases that match TRBD1. With V trimmed by 4 bases and J by 8 bases, 3 bases remained unmatched. Germline V gene lookup returns CDR1 SGHNT and CDR2 YYREEE (reference sequence). The CDR3 is 14 residues long. The CDR3 sequence is CASSRDRGQEKLFF. CDR3 in DNA: TGTGCCAGCAGCCGGGACAGGGGGCAGGAAAAACTGTTTTTT.

This clone has just a few counts. This rearrangement joins TRBV30 to TRBJ1-2; tentative D call: TRBD1 (6 bases). Trimming cost V 0 bases and J 5 bases, with 7 bases left between them. The CDR3 extends over 12 amino acids. Germline CDR1 GTSNPN, CDR2 SVGIG (reference sequence). Written as DNA, the CDR3 is TGTGCCTGGAGTGTAGGGACATATGGCTACACCTTC. Its translation is CAWSVGTYGYTF.

The table lists this clone with a count of one. V and J are TRBV27 and TRBJ2-1; tentatively, D is TRBD1 (5 bases). Germline values: CDR1 MNHEY, CDR2 SMNVEV (reference sequence). Trimming left V 5 bases short and J 9 bases short, with 14 bases between. This CDR3 has 13 amino acids. In DNA, the CDR3 is TGTGCCAGCAGTCCAAATCAGGGAAGTGAGCAGTTCTTC. Its translation is CASSPNQGSEQFF.

Note on this clone: One junction end does not reproduce the germline sequence, and a read error may be involved. This chain uses TRBV5-1 with TRBJ2-7; 8 nucleotides agree with TRBD1. The V gene's germline CDR1 is SGHRS and CDR2 YFSETQ. The length of the CDR3 is 13 residues. This CDR3 reads CASSHGQGYEQHF. The CDR3 bases are TGCGCCAGCAGCCATGGACAGGGCTACGAGCAGCACTTC. Together with reference TRBV5-1 and TRBJ2-7, the CDR3 gives the full variable domain: KAGVTQTPRYLIKTRGQQVTLSCSPISGHRSVSWYQQTPGQGLQFLFEYFSETQRNKGNFPGRFSGRQFSNSRSEMNVSTLELGDSALYLCASSHGQGYEQHFGPGTRLTVT.

The rearrangement uses TRBV28 and TRBJ2-2; D is perhaps TRBD1 (6 bases). Trimming took 6 bases from V and 6 from J, leaving 11 bases between them. The CDR3 covers 13 residues. CDR1 MDHEN and CDR2 SYDVKM come from the germline V gene. In DNA form, the CDR3 reads TGTGCCAGCAGCCTACAGGGACCCGGGGAGCTGTTTTTT. This codes for CASSLQGPGELFF.